This passage covers 24 T cell receptor beta chains from one sample sequenced in a study of T cell repertoires in cytomegalovirus infection. MiXCR, applied by TCRdb to the reads, yields one record per CDR3 protein. Of fewer than 550,000 distinct CDR3 sequences in the sample, under 40% were seen once. The sample taken for sequencing was PBMCs. The receptors derive from a human donor in good health (CMV status not recorded). Some clones in this sample may be carry-over from other donors' samples.

In its sample, this clonotype was seen many times. The V gene is TRBV7-2, the J gene TRBJ1-6; D is unresolved. The CDR3 runs 16 residues. Germline V gene data show CDR1 as SGHTA and CDR2 as FQGNSA. V was pared by 5 bases and J by 6 bases, with 17 bases between. The CDR3 DNA reads TGTGCCAGCAGCCCCTCCAGGTTCGCGGTTAATTCACCCCTCCACTTT. Protein: CASSPSRFAVNSPLHF.

This chain connects TRBV15 to TRBJ1-6; possible D gene TRBD1, 6 bases. From germline, CDR1 is LNHNV and CDR2 YYDKDF (reference sequence). CDR3 length equals 15 residues. V lost 11 bases to trimming and J lost 4 bases, with 18 bases between them. The CDR3, as DNA: TGTGCCGGGGGGGTGGGACACCGGTATAATTCACCCCTCCACTTT. Its translation: CAGGVGHRYNSPLHF.

The chain is built from TRBV18 and TRBJ2-7; D is possibly TRBD1 (6 bases). The germline gives CDR1 KGHSH, CDR2 LQKENI. Trimming took off 3 bases at V and 2 bases at J, with 20 bases between the two ends. CDR3 length: 17 residues. The CDR3 nucleotides are TGTGCCAGCTCACCCCGAACCGGGACAAACAAGGCCTACGAGCAGTACTTC. Amino acid sequence: CASSPRTGTNKAYEQYF.

The chain links TRBV20-1 to TRBJ2-1; no clear D gene. The V and J ends lost 5 bases and 8 bases respectively, with 16 bases between them. Germline CDR1 DFQATT, CDR2 SNEGSKA (reference sequence). The CDR3 consists of 13 residues. In nucleotides, the CDR3 is TGCAGTGCTCGCACGGATGAATTCCATGAGCAGTTCTTC. Translating gives CSARTDEFHEQFF.

This clonotype showed up just a few times. V and J are TRBV6-5 and TRBJ1-5; D gene ambiguous. V lost 0 bases and J lost 3, with 9 bases in between. The length of the CDR3 is 15 residues. CDR1 MNHEY and CDR2 SVGAGI come from the germline V gene. In DNA, the CDR3 is TGTGCCAGCAGTTACTCTATACAGTCCAATCAGCCCCAGCATTTT. This encodes CASSYSIQSNQPQHF.

This clonotype was seen a few times. The chain combines TRBV11-2 with TRBJ1-1; D is undetermined. Trimming removed 5 bases at V and 1 base at J, with 14 bases between. Germline V gene data show CDR1 as SGHAT and CDR2 as FQNNGV. CDR3 size: 15 residues. CDR3 coding DNA: TGTGCCAGCAGCCCAGCGGCTTGGGGGAACACTGAAGCTTTCTTT. Protein product: CASSPAAWGNTEAFF.

This chain joins TRBV12-3 or TRBV12-4 and TRBJ2-3; D may be TRBD1 (5 bases). The CDR3 consists of 17 residues. V dropped 5 bases and J dropped 0 bases, with 18 bases sitting between them. The CDR3 spells CASSTTLQVTSTDTQYF. CDR3 DNA: TGTGCCAGCAGTACTACCCTACAGGTTACTAGCACAGATACGCAGTATTTT.

Many counts were recorded for this clonotype. The chain joins TRBV12-3 or TRBV12-4 to TRBJ1-2; no definite D call. The CDR3 spans 15 residues. V lost 1 base and J 1 base, leaving 10 bases between the germline ends. The CDR3 here is CASSLGGTHNYGYTF. Here the CDR3 DNA reads TGTGCCAGCAGTTTAGGCGGAACTCATAACTATGGCTACACCTTC.

The J gene is TRBJ2-5, the V gene TRBV28, with a tentative D call TRBD2 (5 bases). The CDR3 runs 12 residues. V was shortened by 4 bases and J by 8 bases, with 11 bases between the two germline ends. Per the germline V gene, CDR1 is MDHEN and CDR2 is SYDVKM. The CDR3 nucleotides read TGTGCCAGCAGTTCCACGGGGAATACCCAGTACTTC. It codes for CASSSTGNTQYF.

This clonotype appeared a few times. The chain couples TRBV7-9 to TRBJ2-2; a possible D gene is TRBD2 (6 bases). This CDR3 comprises 15 residues. Trimming cost V 2 bases and J 3 bases, with 10 bases left between them. The V gene's germline CDR1 is SEHNR and CDR2 FQNEAQ (reference sequence). CDR3 nucleotides: TGTGCCAGCAGCTTACGGGAGTTTCACACCGGGGAGCTGTTTTTT. Its protein product is CASSLREFHTGELFF.

This clonotype was seen at least ten times. The genes are TRBV11-1 and TRBJ1-1, with unresolved D. The CDR3 covers 12 residues. Germline V gene lookup returns CDR1 SGHAT and CDR2 FQDESV (reference sequence). Trimming removed 5 bases at V and 2 bases at J, with 6 bases between. The CDR3 loop is CASSKLNTEAFF. As DNA, the CDR3 is TGTGCCAGCAGCAAGCTCAACACTGAAGCTTTCTTT.

V and J are TRBV7-6 and TRBJ1-6; 8 positions agree with TRBD1. Germline V gene sequence: CDR1 SGHVS, CDR2 FNYEAQ. The V and J ends lost 4 bases and 8 bases, in that order; junction bases with no gene match: 4. This CDR3 has 14 amino acids. CDR3 DNA sequence: TGTGCCAGCAGCTCGGACAGGGAGTATTCACCCCTCCACTTT. Its translation is CASSSDREYSPLHF.

The chain joins TRBV3-1 to TRBJ1-5; D is ambiguous. Germline CDR1 is LGHDT and CDR2 is YNNKEL (reference sequence). CDR3 length equals 16 residues. The V and J ends lost 0 bases and 4 bases respectively, with 13 bases between them. The CDR3 nucleotides read TGTGCCAGCAGCCAAGATAACCCGGCCGTGAATCAGCCCCAGCATTTT. Protein product: CASSQDNPAVNQPQHF.

This clonotype was counted a few times. V gene TRBV5-1 combines with J gene TRBJ2-5; D remains unclear. V lost 6 bases and J lost 5, with 20 bases in between. The CDR3 length is 15 residues. Germline values: CDR1 SGHRS, CDR2 YFSETQ. CDR3 protein: CASTTSWNPGETQYF. The CDR3 DNA follows: TGCGCCAGCACCACGTCATGGAACCCTGGGGAGACCCAGTACTTC. Full variable domain (missing parts from reference TRBV5-1 and TRBJ2-5): KAGVTQTPRYLIKTRGQQVTLSCSPISGHRSVSWYQQTPGQGLQFLFEYFSETQRNKGNFPGRFSGRQFSNSRSEMNVSTLELGDSALYLCASTTSWNPGETQYFGPGTRLLVL.

V is TRBV15 and J is TRBJ1-6; 7 bases align to TRBD1. The junction had 6 bases not matched to a gene; V was cut back by 3 bases and J by 4 bases. Germline loops: CDR1 LNHNV, CDR2 YYDKDF (reference sequence). The length of the CDR3 is 16 residues. CDR3 DNA sequence: TGTGCCACCAGCAGTACCAAGACAGGGTATAATTCACCCCTCCACTTT. This gives the protein CATSSTKTGYNSPLHF.

This clonotype was recorded at least ten times. This chain joins TRBV7-2 and TRBJ2-7; TRBD2 agrees at 10 bases. CDR1 is SGHTA, CDR2 FQGNSA, per germline. Germline trimming cut 0 bases from V and 6 bases from J; bases unmatched to any gene: 11. The CDR3 runs 17 residues. The CDR3 nucleotides read TGTGCCAGCAGCTTAGCTGGGACCAGCGGGGGGGCGCGCGAGCAGTACTTC. Its protein product is CASSLAGTSGGAREQYF.

The chain joins TRBV2 to TRBJ2-3; 11 bases agree with TRBD2. The CDR3 is 13 residues long. The ends lost 4 bases at V and 6 bases at J; junction bases unmatched: 0. Germline V gene lookup returns CDR1 SNHLY and CDR2 FYNNEI. CDR3 bases: TGTGCCAGCAGTGCTAGCGGGGGGGATACGCAGTATTTT. It specifies CASSASGGDTQYF.

In this sample, this clonotype turned up a few times. The V call is TRBV14, the J call TRBJ1-6; D not resolved. The CDR3 covers 15 residues. CDR1 is SGHDN, CDR2 FVKESK, per germline. Trimming shortened V by 4 bases and J by 1 base, and 8 bases separated the two germline ends. The CDR3 DNA sequence: TGTGCCAGCAGCCTTCCGGGGTCCTATAATTCACCCCTCCACTTT. It is translated as CASSLPGSYNSPLHF.

The CDR3: CSAAALQGYSNQPQHF. The CDR3, as DNA: TGCAGTGCTGCAGCCTTACAGGGGTATAGCAATCAGCCCCAGCATTTT. This chain joins TRBV20-1 and TRBJ1-5; TRBD1 matches 7 bases. V lost 5 bases and J lost 0; bases outside the gene matches: 10. Germline CDR1 DFQATT, CDR2 SNEGSKA (reference sequence). The CDR3 has 16 amino acids.

The sample holds many counts of this clonotype. This sequence joins TRBV7-6 and TRBJ2-2, with 10 bases lining up with TRBD1. Germline CDR1 reads SGHVS; CDR2 reads FNYEAQ. V gave up 1 base and J gave up 1 base; unmatched junction bases: 3. CDR3 length: 17 residues. CDR3 in amino acids: CASSLDRTGGNTGELFF. As DNA, the CDR3 is TGTGCCAGCAGCTTAGACCGGACAGGGGGGAACACCGGGGAGCTGTTTTTT.

This clonotype was detected a few times. The V gene is TRBV6-6, the J gene TRBJ2-2; weak D call: TRBD2 (6 bases). From germline, CDR1 is MNHNY and CDR2 SVGAGI (reference sequence). Trimming shortened V by 2 bases and J by 0 bases, and 7 bases separated the two germline ends. The CDR3 has 15 residues. CDR3 coding DNA: TGTGCCAGCAGTTACCTAGCGCCGAACACCGGGGAGCTGTTTTTT. Its translation is CASSYLAPNTGELFF.

This clonotype was counted a few times. The rearrangement links TRBV5-4 to TRBJ2-7, with 8 bases aligning to TRBD1. The germline CDR1 and CDR2 sequences are SGHNT and YYREEE (reference sequence). Trimming removed 6 bases from V and 1 base from J; junction bases left unmatched: 6. The CDR3 consists of 14 residues. CDR3 sequence (DNA): TGTGCCAGCAACCGGGACAGGACGTCCTACGAGCAGTACTTC. Translated: CASNRDRTSYEQYF.

This chain uses TRBV7-9 with TRBJ1-5; 12 positions agree with TRBD1. V dropped 5 bases and J dropped 7; count of bases not matched to a gene: 9. The CDR3 extends over 16 amino acids. Germline V lookup: CDR1 SEHNR, CDR2 FQNEAQ (reference sequence). This CDR3 is CASSGQGTGGEQPQHF. In nucleotides, the CDR3 is TGTGCCAGCAGCGGTCAGGGGACAGGGGGCGAACAGCCCCAGCATTTT.

The CDR3 spells CASTPRHRDPRGYTF. The CDR3 nucleotides read TGTGCCAGCACCCCTCGGCACCGGGACCCTCGGGGCTACACCTTC. The chain couples TRBV12-3 or TRBV12-4 to TRBJ1-2; possibly TRBD1 for D (5 bases). This CDR3 has 15 residues. With 7 bases removed from V and 8 bases from J, the gap between germline ends came to 23 bases.